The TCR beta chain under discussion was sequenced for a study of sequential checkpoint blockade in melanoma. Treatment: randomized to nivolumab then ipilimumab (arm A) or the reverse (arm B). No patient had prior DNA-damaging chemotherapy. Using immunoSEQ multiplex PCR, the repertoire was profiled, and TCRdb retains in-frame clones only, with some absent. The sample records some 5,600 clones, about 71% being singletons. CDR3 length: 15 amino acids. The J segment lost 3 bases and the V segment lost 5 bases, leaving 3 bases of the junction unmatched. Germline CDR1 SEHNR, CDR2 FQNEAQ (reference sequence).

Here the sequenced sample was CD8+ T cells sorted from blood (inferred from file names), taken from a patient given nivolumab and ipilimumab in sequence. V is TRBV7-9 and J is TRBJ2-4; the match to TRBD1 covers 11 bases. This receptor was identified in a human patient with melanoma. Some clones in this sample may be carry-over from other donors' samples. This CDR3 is CASSGQGASKNIQYF. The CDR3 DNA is TGTGCCAGCAGCGGACAGGGGGCTAGCAAAAACATTCAGTACTTC.